These 30 T cell receptor beta chains originate from one sample sequenced in a study of blood T cell repertoires in COVID-19. Assay used: immunoSEQ multiplex PCR; TCRdb lists only in-frame clones, some missing. The sample lists about 440,000 clones, less than 95% seen once, with less than 0.75% in the top ten. Sequencing was done on a sample of PBMCs or T cells enriched from blood (not recorded which). The receptors here all came from a man younger than 35 who had recovered from COVID-19.

The chain links TRBV20-1 to TRBJ2-1; D uncertain. V dropped 6 bases and J dropped 6 bases, with 12 bases sitting between them. CDR3 length equals 12 residues. Germline V CDR1 and CDR2: DFQATT, SNEGSKA (reference sequence). The CDR3 here is CSASRQGNEQFF. DNA of the CDR3: TGCAGTGCCAGTAGACAAGGCAATGAGCAGTTCTTC.

This chain links TRBV14 with TRBJ1-2, with 7 bases fitting TRBD1. Germline CDR1 is SGHDN and CDR2 is FVKESK. The CDR3 has 13 amino acids. Unmatched junction bases numbered 8, after V lost 6 bases and J lost 7 bases. The CDR3: CASSIRGGAGYTF. Here the CDR3 DNA reads TGTGCCAGCAGTATTCGAGGGGGCGCTGGCTACACCTTC.

The count of this clone is one. The chain uses TRBV7-8 and TRBJ1-6, with D tentatively TRBD1 (6 bases). Germline V gives CDR1 SGHVS, CDR2 FQNEAQ. The CDR3 extends over 15 amino acids. V gave up 3 bases and J gave up 7 bases, with 13 bases separating them. DNA for the CDR3: TGTGCCAGCAGCTTGAGGGACATGACAAATTCACCCCTCCACTTT. This gives the protein CASSLRDMTNSPLHF.

V and J are TRBV6-4 and TRBJ1-2, with 10 positions matching TRBD1. The ends lost 4 bases at V and 8 bases at J; junction bases unmatched: 4. The CDR3 is made up of 13 amino acids. Germline V CDR1 and CDR2: MRHNA, SNTAGT. The CDR3 spells CASSGDRGWGYTF. CDR3 nucleotides: TGTGCCAGCAGTGGGGACAGGGGATGGGGCTACACCTTC.

This chain joins TRBV11-2 and TRBJ2-1, with 9 bases that match TRBD2. The V segment lost 5 bases and the J segment 8 bases; nucleotides outside the gene matches: 16. CDR1 is SGHAT, CDR2 FQNNGV, per germline. This CDR3 is 17 amino acids long. CDR3 residues: CASSPTPRREGVHEQFF. As DNA, the CDR3 is TGTGCCAGCAGCCCTACCCCCCGGCGGGAGGGGGTCCATGAGCAGTTCTTC.

This chain joins TRBV12-3 or TRBV12-4 and TRBJ1-2, with a weak D call TRBD1 (6 bases). V was shortened by 4 bases and J by 7 bases, with 13 bases between the two germline ends. This CDR3 spans 13 amino acids. The CDR3 is CASSSQGRSGYTF. The CDR3 nucleotides read TGTGCCAGCAGTTCGCAGGGGCGGTCTGGCTACACCTTC.

This chain uses TRBV12-3 or TRBV12-4 with TRBJ1-2; D may be TRBD1 (5 bases). CDR3 size: 12 residues. V dropped 4 bases and J dropped 4 bases, with 7 bases sitting between them. CDR3: CASSSTAYGYTF. The CDR3 bases are TGTGCCAGCAGTTCGACAGCCTATGGCTACACCTTC.

This clone appeared a single time. The chain links TRBV5-1 to TRBJ2-3, with 8 nucleotides matching TRBD2. With 6 bases clipped from V and 3 bases from J, the junction kept 3 bases outside the gene matches. In germline, CDR1 is SGHRS, CDR2 YFSETQ. This CDR3 spans 13 amino acids. The CDR3 nucleotides are TGCGCCAGCACCGTAGCGGGAACAGATACGCAGTATTTT. Its translation: CASTVAGTDTQYF.

J is TRBJ2-5 and V is TRBV28; 7 bases match TRBD1. Germline CDR1 and CDR2: MDHEN and SYDVKM. This CDR3 has 15 residues. Trimming cost V 6 bases and J 2 bases; bases outside gene matches: 9. CDR3 region: CASRERDRIQETQYF. CDR3 DNA sequence: TGTGCCAGCAGAGAACGGGACAGAATACAAGAGACCCAGTACTTC.

The table lists this clone with a count of one. J is TRBJ1-5 and V is TRBV19, with 8 positions matching TRBD1. V lost 4 bases and J lost 1; bases outside the gene matches: 6. CDR3 size: 16 residues. Germline V gene data show CDR1 as LNHDA and CDR2 as SQIVND (reference sequence). The CDR3 DNA reads as TGTGCCAGTAGTACCATAGACAGGGGCAGCAATCAGCCCCAGCATTTT. Protein product: CASSTIDRGSNQPQHF. The variable domain in full, with the rest retrieved from reference TRBV19 and TRBJ1-5, is DGGITQSPKYLFRKEGQNVTLSCEQNLNHDAMYWYRQDPGQGLRLIYYSQIVNDFQKGDIAEGYSVSREKKESFPLTVTSAQKNPTAFYLCASSTIDRGSNQPQHFGDGTRLSIL.

The V call is TRBV5-1, the J call TRBJ2-1; 9 positions match TRBD2. The CDR3 is 16 amino acids. J gave up 0 bases and V 4 bases, and 5 bases lay outside the gene matches. CDR1 and CDR2 (germline): SGHRS, YFSETQ. CDR3 DNA: TGCGCCAGCAGCCGGATGACTAGCGGCTCCTACAATGAGCAGTTCTTC. This encodes CASSRMTSGSYNEQFF. The full variable domain, completed using reference TRBV5-1 and TRBJ2-1, is KAGVTQTPRYLIKTRGQQVTLSCSPISGHRSVSWYQQTPGQGLQFLFEYFSETQRNKGNFPGRFSGRQFSNSRSEMNVSTLELGDSALYLCASSRMTSGSYNEQFFGPGTRLTVL.

As DNA, the CDR3 is TGTGCCAGCAGCCCTCTCCGGACAGGGGGCGAGACCCAGTACTTC. The encoded protein is CASSPLRTGGETQYF. The chain carries TRBV3-1 (or the pseudogene TRBV3-2) and TRBJ2-5; TRBD1 agrees at 11 bases. This CDR3 contains 15 residues. V lost 4 bases and J lost 5; bases outside the gene matches: 6. Germline CDR1 is LGHDT and CDR2 is YNNKEL (reference sequence).

The chain links TRBV7-9 to TRBJ1-3; D is unclear. V lost 2 bases and J lost 1, with 15 bases in between. The length of the CDR3 is 17 residues. The V gene's germline CDR1 is SEHNR and CDR2 FQNEAQ (reference sequence). The CDR3 is CASSLLRDPPSGNTIYF. The CDR3 bases are TGTGCCAGCAGCTTATTGCGGGATCCCCCATCTGGAAACACCATATATTTT.

The chain carries TRBV2 and TRBJ1-5, with D tentatively TRBD1 (6 bases). CDR1 is SNHLY, CDR2 FYNNEI, per germline. Trimming left V 4 bases short and J 6 bases short, with 16 bases between. The CDR3 spans 15 residues. This CDR3 reads CASSVSTGTSQPQHF. The CDR3 DNA reads as TGTGCCAGCAGTGTAAGTACAGGGACCTCTCAGCCCCAGCATTTT.

The genes are TRBV5-1 and TRBJ2-1; possibly TRBD2 for D (7 bases). Per the germline V gene, CDR1 is SGHRS and CDR2 is YFSETQ. V was pared by 8 bases and J by 7 bases, with 19 bases between. The CDR3 runs to 14 residues. CDR3 amino acids: CARTGRGETNEQFF. The DNA for the CDR3 is TGCGCCAGAACTGGGAGGGGGGAGACGAATGAGCAGTTCTTC.

The chain recombines TRBV5-1 with TRBJ2-6, with D hard to call. This CDR3 has 15 amino acids. CDR1 and CDR2 from the germline V gene are SGHRS and YFSETQ. The V end was cut by 0 bases, the J end by 1 base, with 5 bases between. The CDR3 reads CASSLDGSGANVLTF. As DNA, the CDR3 is TGCGCCAGCAGCTTGGACGGGTCTGGGGCCAACGTCCTGACTTTC.

The V and J genes are TRBV2 and TRBJ1-3; possible D gene TRBD1, 5 bases. The germline CDR1 and CDR2 sequences are SNHLY and FYNNEI. This CDR3 region has 14 residues. V shed 5 bases and J shed 0 bases, with 8 bases lying between them. The CDR3 nucleotides are TGTGCCAGCAGTCAGGGTCGCTCTGGAAACACCATATATTTT. This translates into CASSQGRSGNTIYF.

V and J are TRBV7-9 and TRBJ2-1; 7 bases map to TRBD2. Unmatched junction bases numbered 10, after V lost 3 bases and J lost 5 bases. The germline CDR1 and CDR2 sequences are SEHNR and FQNEAQ (reference sequence). The CDR3 length is 16 residues. CDR3 nucleotides: TGTGCCAGCAGCTTGGGAACCGGACTAGGGAACAATGAGCAGTTCTTC. This codes for CASSLGTGLGNNEQFF.

This CDR3 reads CASSDNRGFAFF. CDR3 DNA sequence: TGTGCCAGCAGTGATAATAGGGGGTTCGCTTTCTTT. The chain has TRBV2 and TRBJ1-1; D is possibly TRBD1 (6 bases). This CDR3 has 12 amino acids. Per the germline V gene, CDR1 is SNHLY and CDR2 is FYNNEI. With 3 bases removed from V and 11 bases from J, the gap between germline ends came to 13 bases.

The gene calls are TRBV5-1 and TRBJ2-2; D unresolved. This CDR3 spans 12 amino acids. From germline, CDR1 is SGHRS and CDR2 YFSETQ. Trimming left V 7 bases short and J 7 bases short, with 11 bases between. The CDR3 bases are TGCGCCAGCGGCACCCCTGACGGGGAGCTGTTTTTT. This codes for CASGTPDGELFF.

The chain employs TRBV28 and TRBJ1-2; TRBD1 matches at 7 bases. J gave up 4 bases and V 5 bases, and 13 bases lay outside the gene matches. Germline V lookup: CDR1 MDHEN, CDR2 SYDVKM. This CDR3 is 16 amino acids long. CDR3 nucleotides: TGTGCCAGCAGTCCCGCGGGCAGGGGGGATAGCTATGGCTACACCTTC. Its protein product is CASSPAGRGDSYGYTF.

A word on this clone: Other DNA sequences in the same sample also yield this CDR3. Written as DNA, the CDR3 is TGTGCCAGCAGCCAAGGACAGGGGGCTGGAAACACCATATATTTT. Protein: CASSQGQGAGNTIYF. The V gene is TRBV14, the J gene TRBJ1-3; 9 positions match TRBD1. The CDR3 extends over 15 amino acids. Germline trimming cut 1 base from V and 2 bases from J; bases unmatched to any gene: 0. Germline V gives CDR1 SGHDN, CDR2 FVKESK.

V is TRBV7-2 and J is TRBJ2-3; a weak D match, TRBD2 (5 bases). Germline assignment: CDR1 SGHTA and CDR2 FQGNSA. The CDR3 runs to 14 residues. V lost 1 base and J 5 bases, leaving 10 bases between the germline ends. The CDR3 sequence: CASSLERGRDTQYF. The CDR3 region has the DNA TGTGCCAGCAGCTTAGAACGGGGTAGAGATACGCAGTATTTT.

The V call is TRBV15, the J call TRBJ1-4, with D perhaps TRBD1 (5 bases). The length of the CDR3 is 17 residues. CDR1 and CDR2 from the germline V gene are LNHNV and YYDKDF (reference sequence). The V and J ends lost 5 bases and 0 bases respectively, with 16 bases between them. The CDR3 nucleotides read TGTGCCACCAGCCCGGGACTGAAGATATCAACTAATGAAAAACTGTTTTTT. Protein sequence: CATSPGLKISTNEKLFF. Together with reference TRBV15 and TRBJ1-4, the CDR3 gives the full variable domain: DAMVIQNPRYQVTQFGKPVTLSCSQTLNHNVMYWYQQKSSQAPKLLFHYYDKDFNNEADTPDNFQSRRPNTSFCFLDIRSPGLGDTAMYLCATSPGLKISTNEKLFFGSGTQLSVL.

This clone was counted once. The rearrangement uses TRBV25-1 and TRBJ2-2; weak D call: TRBD2 (5 bases). The CDR3 extends over 14 amino acids. The germline CDR1 and CDR2 sequences are MGHDK and SYGVNS. V lost 1 base to trimming and J lost 7 bases, with 10 bases between them. CDR3 nucleotides: TGTGCCAGCAGTGAATCGGGATTTCACGGGGAGCTGTTTTTT. Amino acid sequence: CASSESGFHGELFF.

J is TRBJ2-7 and V is TRBV10-1; tentatively, D is TRBD1 (7 bases). Germline assignment: CDR1 WNHNN and CDR2 SYGVQD (reference sequence). With 8 bases removed from V and 4 bases from J, the gap between germline ends came to 15 bases. This CDR3 region has 13 residues. The CDR3 DNA reads as TGCGCCAGCGGAGGGACAGTCCTTTACGAGCAGTACTTC. It yields the protein CASGGTVLYEQYF.

V and J are TRBV9 and TRBJ1-4, with D maybe TRBD1 (6 bases). Germline V gene sequence: CDR1 SGDLS, CDR2 YYNGEE. This CDR3 has 15 amino acids. Trimming stripped 4 bases from V and 0 bases from J, with 10 bases between. The CDR3 loop is CASSPRTATNEKLFF. CDR3 nucleotide sequence: TGTGCCAGCAGCCCCCGGACAGCAACTAATGAAAAACTGTTTTTT.

This rearrangement joins TRBV7-3 to TRBJ2-1, with no clear D. This CDR3 has 16 residues. The germline V gene encodes CDR1 SGHTA and CDR2 FQGTGA. Deletions cut 5 bases from V and 0 bases from J, with 14 bases between. The CDR3 DNA sequence: TGTGCCAGCAGCCTAAGACCCGACACCTCCTACAATGAGCAGTTCTTC. Translation gives CASSLRPDTSYNEQFF.

This clone was seen just once. The chain joins TRBV7-3 to TRBJ2-1; D call uncertain. Germline loops: CDR1 SGHTA, CDR2 FQGTGA. The ends were cut back, 2 bases at V and 5 bases at J, with 10 bases in the middle. The CDR3 spans 14 residues. CDR3 DNA: TGTGCCAGCAGCTTACTGGCCTCAAACAATGAGCAGTTCTTC. This encodes CASSLLASNNEQFF.

The chain links TRBV5-5 to TRBJ2-5; D unclear. This CDR3 contains 15 residues. V shed 0 bases and J shed 2 bases, with 11 bases lying between them. Germline lookup yields CDR1 SGHKS and CDR2 YYEKEE (reference sequence). This CDR3 reads CASSLASDFQETQYF. The CDR3 DNA reads as TGTGCCAGCAGCTTGGCTTCCGACTTTCAAGAGACCCAGTACTTC.